These 25 T cell receptor beta chains came from one sample sequenced in a study of Ad26.COV2.S vaccination and SARS-CoV-2 variants. Measured with immunoSEQ multiplex PCR; TCRdb has only the in-frame clones, and not every one. The sample contains 410,000 or so clones, roughly 90% of which appear only once. Treatment noted: some 19 received Ad26.COV2.S at low or high dose, single or two shots; 5 received placebo; per-sample allocation not given. Samples came from day 63 after the first vaccine or placebo injection. The source was peripheral blood, collected in a trial of Ad26.COV2.S vaccine versus placebo. These receptors came from a person between 18 and 59 years old who received the Ad26.COV2.S COVID-19 vaccine or a placebo.

The rearrangement links TRBV6-6 to TRBJ2-4; 10 nucleotides line up with TRBD1. This CDR3 contains 17 residues. With 5 bases clipped from V and 2 bases from J, the junction kept 9 bases outside the gene matches. Germline CDR1 is MNHNY and CDR2 is SVGAGI (reference sequence). The CDR3 DNA follows: TGTGCCAGCAGTCAAATCCCGGGACAGGGGTCCAAAAACATTCAGTACTTC. It yields the protein CASSQIPGQGSKNIQYF.

This clone was recorded a few times. The chain carries TRBV4-2 and TRBJ2-3; TRBD2 is a possible D gene (5 bases). The V end lost 1 base, the J end lost 5 bases, and 16 bases lay between the germline ends. The CDR3 contains 16 residues. Germline lookup yields CDR1 LGHNA and CDR2 YNFKEQ. This CDR3 is CASSQARGEMEDTQYF. In DNA form, the CDR3 reads TGTGCCAGCAGCCAAGCCCGTGGGGAGATGGAAGATACGCAGTATTTT.

CDR3 protein: CASSLWQGNYEQYF. CDR3 DNA sequence: TGTGCCAGCAGCCTATGGCAGGGGAACTACGAGCAGTACTTC. J is TRBJ2-7 and V is TRBV7-2, with D possibly being TRBD1 (6 bases). Looked up from germline, CDR1 is SGHTA and CDR2 is FQGNSA. This CDR3 has 14 residues. The ends were cut back, 5 bases at V and 3 bases at J, with 14 bases in the middle.

This rearrangement joins TRBV6-1 to TRBJ1-4; D is uncertain. Trimming stripped 2 bases from V and 7 bases from J, with 14 bases between. There are 15 residues in the CDR3. Germline V CDR1 and CDR2: MNHNS, SASEGT. CDR3 residues: CASSELRVLGEKLFF. In DNA form, the CDR3 reads TGTGCCAGCAGTGAATTGAGGGTTCTGGGTGAAAAACTGTTTTTT.

The V call is TRBV3-1 (or the pseudogene TRBV3-2), the J call TRBJ1-5, with 8 bases lining up with TRBD1. Unmatched junction bases numbered 12, after V lost 6 bases and J lost 5 bases. This CDR3 has 16 residues. Looked up from germline, CDR1 is LGHDT and CDR2 is YNNKEL (reference sequence). The chain's CDR3 is CASSRITGGSYQPQHF. The CDR3 DNA reads TGTGCCAGCAGTCGTATAACAGGGGGTTCGTATCAGCCCCAGCATTTT.

The chain carries TRBV12-5 and TRBJ1-4; D gene uncertain. The CDR3 has 15 residues. V dropped 1 base and J dropped 0 bases, with 6 bases sitting between them. Germline-derived CDR1 and CDR2 are LGHNT and FRNRAP. The CDR3 sequence is CASGLGPSTNEKLFF. The CDR3 region has the DNA TGTGCTAGTGGTTTGGGTCCATCAACTAATGAAAAACTGTTTTTT. The whole variable domain, remainder taken from reference TRBV12-5 and TRBJ1-4, is DARVTQTPRHKVTEMGQEVTMRCQPILGHNTVFWYRQTMMQGLELLAYFRNRAPLDDSGMPKDRFSAEMPDATLATLKIQPSEPRDSAVYFCASGLGPSTNEKLFFGSGTQLSVL.

This chain uses TRBV19 with TRBJ1-3; D is unresolved. CDR1 and CDR2 (germline): LNHDA, SQIVND (reference sequence). Trimming left V 8 bases short and J 2 bases short, with 16 bases between. The CDR3 covers 15 residues. The CDR3 here is CASRRSDGPGNTIYF. CDR3 in DNA: TGTGCCAGTCGACGGTCGGACGGGCCTGGAAACACCATATATTTT. The full variable domain, rest sourced from reference TRBV19 and TRBJ1-3, is DGGITQSPKYLFRKEGQNVTLSCEQNLNHDAMYWYRQDPGQGLRLIYYSQIVNDFQKGDIAEGYSVSREKKESFPLTVTSAQKNPTAFYLCASRRSDGPGNTIYFGEGSWLTVV.

J is TRBJ1-2 and V is TRBV4-1; D gene uncertain. Germline CDR1 is MGHRA and CDR2 is YSYEKL. Deletions cut 4 bases from V and 3 bases from J, with 12 bases between. This CDR3 has 14 residues. CDR3 sequence reads: CASSPPRVDYGYTF. CDR3 bases: TGCGCCAGCAGCCCCCCGCGGGTCGACTATGGCTACACCTTC.

The chain combines TRBV28 with TRBJ1-5, with D perhaps TRBD1 (6 bases). Germline V gives CDR1 MDHEN, CDR2 SYDVKM. V lost 6 bases, J lost 8 bases, and 17 bases lay in between. The CDR3 is made up of 14 amino acids. CDR3 region: CASSLATGLKPQHF. The CDR3 bases are TGTGCCAGCAGCCTGGCCACAGGGTTGAAGCCCCAGCATTTT.

In this sample, this clone turned up once. V gene TRBV5-1 combines with J gene TRBJ2-1; D unclear. Germline CDR1 is SGHRS and CDR2 is YFSETQ. The CDR3 spans 16 residues. V gave up 5 bases and J gave up 0 bases, with 15 bases separating them. CDR3 in amino acids: CASSQARLSSYNEQFF. The CDR3 nucleotides read TGCGCCAGCAGTCAGGCCAGACTCAGCTCCTACAATGAGCAGTTCTTC. Full variable domain (rest looked up from reference TRBV5-1 and TRBJ2-1): KAGVTQTPRYLIKTRGQQVTLSCSPISGHRSVSWYQQTPGQGLQFLFEYFSETQRNKGNFPGRFSGRQFSNSRSEMNVSTLELGDSALYLCASSQARLSSYNEQFFGPGTRLTVL.

This chain connects TRBV5-4 to TRBJ2-3; 8 positions match TRBD1. The CDR3 is 15 residues long. Germline V gives CDR1 SGHNT, CDR2 YYREEE (reference sequence). V trimming: 2 bases; J trimming: 5 bases; junction bases outside the gene matches: 7. This CDR3 reads CASSFSGGGQDTQYF. The CDR3 coding sequence is TGTGCCAGCAGCTTTTCAGGGGGCGGCCAAGATACGCAGTATTTT.

This rearrangement joins TRBV30 to TRBJ2-5; D unclear. Germline V gene sequence: CDR1 GTSNPN, CDR2 SVGIG (reference sequence). The CDR3 spans 14 residues. The V end lost 0 bases, the J end lost 4 bases, and 12 bases lay between the germline ends. DNA for the CDR3: TGTGCCTGGAGTGTACGGCGGAGCGTAGAGACCCAGTACTTC. As protein: CAWSVRRSVETQYF.

The V call is TRBV10-3, the J call TRBJ1-1; a possible D gene is TRBD1 (5 bases). With 7 bases removed from V and 5 bases from J, the gap between germline ends came to 14 bases. The V gene's germline CDR1 is ENHRY and CDR2 SYGVKD. The CDR3 consists of 13 residues. CDR3 nucleotide sequence: TGTGCCATCACGAGGGGTGGTGGGACTGAAGCTTTCTTT. It translates to CAITRGGGTEAFF.

This clone was recorded only once. The J gene is TRBJ1-2, the V gene TRBV9; TRBD1 might be the D (5 bases). Per germline, CDR1 SGDLS and CDR2 YYNGEE. CDR3 length equals 14 residues. The V end was cut by 4 bases, the J end by 2 bases, with 12 bases between. In nucleotides, the CDR3 is TGTGCCAGCAGCCCCCCGGGACCCAACTATGGCTACACCTTC. Translation: CASSPPGPNYGYTF.

This sequence joins TRBV5-5 and TRBJ1-1, with TRBD1 matching over 11 bases. Germline V gene data show CDR1 as SGHKS and CDR2 as YYEKEE (reference sequence). The CDR3 extends over 16 amino acids. Germline trimming cut 4 bases from V and 1 base from J; bases unmatched to any gene: 6. For the CDR3, the DNA is TGTGCCAGCAGCGTCCGGACAGGGGGCGGGAACACTGAAGCTTTCTTT. The encoded protein is CASSVRTGGGNTEAFF.

This clone was observed a handful of times. A junction end diverges from the germline sequence, so it may reflect a read error. The chain recombines TRBV7-9 with TRBJ1-1; D unclear. The CDR3 contains 18 residues. Germline V gives CDR1 SEHNR, CDR2 FQNEAQ (reference sequence). The CDR3 here is CASRLGFAHMRKDTEAFF. The DNA of the CDR3 is TGTGCCAGCAGGTTAGGGTTTGCACACATGAGGAAAGACACTGAAGCTTTCTTT.

The chain has TRBV19 and TRBJ2-3, with D maybe TRBD1 (5 bases). V lost 4 bases to trimming and J lost 2 bases, with 16 bases between them. From germline, CDR1 is LNHDA and CDR2 SQIVND (reference sequence). The CDR3 is 16 amino acids. In DNA form, the CDR3 reads TGTGCCAGTAGTAGAAGGGGAATAGACAACACAGATACGCAGTATTTT. Protein sequence: CASSRRGIDNTDTQYF.

The chain employs TRBV18 and TRBJ2-3; D gene ambiguous. V lost 6 bases and J lost 2, with 12 bases in between. CDR1 is KGHSH and CDR2 is LQKENI in the germline V gene. This CDR3 is 14 amino acids long. CDR3 nucleotide sequence: TGTGCCAGCTCCGTAGGACCCACCACAGATACGCAGTATTTT. This encodes CASSVGPTTDTQYF.

This clone occurred once. The J gene is TRBJ2-3, the V gene TRBV9; 10 bases match TRBD2. The CDR3 loop spans 18 amino acids. Germline V gene sequence: CDR1 SGDLS, CDR2 YYNGEE. After removal of 4 bases from V and 0 bases from J, the junction contained 11 bases not matched to a gene. CDR3 protein: CASSTTSGEILSTDTQYF. CDR3 DNA: TGTGCCAGCAGCACAACTAGCGGGGAGATACTTAGCACAGATACGCAGTATTTT. The variable domain in full, completed from reference TRBV9 and TRBJ2-3, reads DSGVTQTPKHLITATGQRVTLRCSPRSGDLSVYWYQQSLDQGLQFLIQYYNGEERAKGNILERFSAQQFPDLHSELNLSSLELGDSALYFCASSTTSGEILSTDTQYFGPGTRLTVL.

This chain links TRBV7-2 with TRBJ1-2; D remains ambiguous. V shed 5 bases and J shed 4 bases, with 17 bases lying between them. Germline-derived CDR1 and CDR2 are SGHTA and FQGNSA. The CDR3 extends over 15 amino acids. The CDR3 sequence is CASSGSPRVSYGYTF. In nucleotides, the CDR3 is TGTGCCAGCAGCGGGTCCCCACGGGTTAGCTATGGCTACACCTTC.

The chain recombines TRBV9 with TRBJ2-7; 8 bases fit TRBD2. The trim removed 0 bases at V and 3 bases at J, leaving 2 bases unmatched. The germline CDR1 and CDR2 sequences are SGDLS and YYNGEE. This CDR3 region has 14 residues. CDR3 loop: CASSVGAGGYEQYF. DNA for the CDR3: TGTGCCAGCAGCGTAGGCGCGGGGGGCTACGAGCAGTACTTC.

This clone has a handful of counts. The chain uses TRBV30 and TRBJ2-7; a possible D gene is TRBD2 (6 bases). Germline assignment: CDR1 GTSNPN and CDR2 SVGIG (reference sequence). V lost 3 bases and J lost 0, with 9 bases in between. The CDR3 totals 13 residues. CDR3 protein: CAWRRRGSYEQYF. The CDR3 bases are TGTGCCTGGAGACGGCGGGGCTCCTACGAGCAGTACTTC.

The rearrangement uses TRBV18 and TRBJ2-5, with 7 positions matching TRBD1. The CDR3 length is 15 residues. Looked up from germline, CDR1 is KGHSH and CDR2 is LQKENI. With V trimmed by 3 bases and J by 10 bases, 14 bases remained unmatched. CDR3 loop: CASSPIRGRIEDQYF. CDR3 nucleotides: TGTGCCAGCTCACCCATTAGGGGGCGAATAGAGGACCAGTACTTC.

This chain connects TRBV7-2 to TRBJ2-1; D not certain. Germline CDR1 and CDR2: SGHTA and FQGNSA. This CDR3 spans 13 amino acids. V lost 5 bases and J lost 9, with 14 bases in between. The CDR3 sequence: CASSPSPPGEQFF. CDR3 in DNA: TGTGCCAGCAGCCCAAGCCCCCCAGGTGAGCAGTTCTTC.

The rearrangement joins TRBV7-6 to TRBJ1-1; D might be TRBD1 (5 bases). Germline loops: CDR1 SGHVS, CDR2 FNYEAQ. This CDR3 spans 15 amino acids. Trimming took off 4 bases at V and 0 bases at J, with 12 bases between the two ends. The CDR3 reads CASSSYRKMNTEAFF. The CDR3 DNA reads TGTGCCAGCAGCTCCTACAGGAAAATGAACACTGAAGCTTTCTTT.